The 3 T cell receptor beta chains below come from one sample, sequenced in a study of blood T cell repertoires in COVID-19. Generated by immunoSEQ multiplex PCR, the TCRdb table keeps only in-frame clones and is missing some. The sample records about 83,000 clones, about nine tenths being singletons. The sample comprised peripheral blood. The receptors were gathered from a woman over 75 with active or convalescent COVID-19.

V is TRBV5-1 and J is TRBJ1-4, with D maybe TRBD1 (6 bases). Germline V gives CDR1 SGHRS, CDR2 YFSETQ. Trimming removed 0 bases from V and 7 bases from J, with 13 bases in between. The CDR3 sequence is 15 residues long. The CDR3 loop is CASSLGPGGSEKLFF. The DNA for the CDR3 is TGCGCCAGCAGCTTGGGCCCGGGGGGCTCTGAAAAACTGTTTTTT.

The chain uses TRBV5-4 and TRBJ1-2, with 8 bases fitting TRBD1. Germline assignment: CDR1 SGHNT and CDR2 YYREEE (reference sequence). Trimming cost V 0 bases and J 5 bases; bases outside gene matches: 9. There are 16 residues in the CDR3. The CDR3, as DNA: TGTGCCAGCAGCTTGGGGGCTGGACAGGGCGGTTATGGCTACACCTTC. This encodes CASSLGAGQGGYGYTF.

The chain has TRBV7-2 and TRBJ2-7, with a tentative D call TRBD2 (5 bases). Germline V gene data show CDR1 as SGHTA and CDR2 as FQGNSA. This CDR3 region has 15 residues. Trimming pared 1 base from V and 2 bases from J, leaving 12 bases between. CDR3 nucleotide sequence: TGTGCCAGCAGCTTAGAACCGGGGTTTACCTACGAGCAGTACTTC. Its protein is CASSLEPGFTYEQYF.